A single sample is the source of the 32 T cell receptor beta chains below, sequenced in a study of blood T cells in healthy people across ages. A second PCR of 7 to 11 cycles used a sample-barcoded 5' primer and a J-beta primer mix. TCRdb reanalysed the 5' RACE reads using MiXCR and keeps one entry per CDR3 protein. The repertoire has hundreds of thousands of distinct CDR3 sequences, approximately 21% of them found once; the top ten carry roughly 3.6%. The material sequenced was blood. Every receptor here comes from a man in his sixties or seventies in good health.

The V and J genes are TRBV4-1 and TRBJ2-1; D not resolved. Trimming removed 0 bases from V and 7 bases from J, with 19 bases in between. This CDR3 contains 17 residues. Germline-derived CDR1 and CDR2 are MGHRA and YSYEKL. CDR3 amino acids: CASSQESQDWEMNEQFF. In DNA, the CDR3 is TGCGCCAGCAGCCAAGAATCGCAGGATTGGGAAATGAATGAGCAGTTCTTC.

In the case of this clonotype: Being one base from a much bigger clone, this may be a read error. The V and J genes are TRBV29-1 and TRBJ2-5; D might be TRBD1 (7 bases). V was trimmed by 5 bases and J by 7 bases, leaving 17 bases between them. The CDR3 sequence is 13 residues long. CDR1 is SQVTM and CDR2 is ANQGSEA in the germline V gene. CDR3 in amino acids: CSVPRTGLSTQYF. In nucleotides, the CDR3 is TGCAGCGTTCCGAGGACAGGACTATCGACCCAGTACTTC.

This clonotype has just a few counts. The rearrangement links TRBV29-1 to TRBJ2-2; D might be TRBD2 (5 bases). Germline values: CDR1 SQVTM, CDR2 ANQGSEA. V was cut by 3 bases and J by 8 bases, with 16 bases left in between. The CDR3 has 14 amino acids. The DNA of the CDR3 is TGCAGCGTTGATAGTCAGGCCCCGGGGGGGGAGCTGTTTTTT. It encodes CSVDSQAPGGELFF.

CDR3 sequence: CATSDLASGRGNEQFF. For the CDR3, the DNA is TGTGCCACCAGTGATTTGGCTAGCGGGAGGGGAAATGAGCAGTTCTTC. The chain uses TRBV24-1 and TRBJ2-5; 12 bases line up with TRBD2. The end of the DNA aligns better with TRBJ2-1, so the J call may be wrong. This CDR3 spans 16 amino acids. Germline V gene sequence: CDR1 KGHDR, CDR2 SFDVKD.

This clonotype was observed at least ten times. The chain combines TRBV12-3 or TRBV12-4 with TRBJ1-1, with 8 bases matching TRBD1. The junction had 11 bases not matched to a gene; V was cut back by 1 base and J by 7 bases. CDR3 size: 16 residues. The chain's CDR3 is CASSLGDRLGYNEAFF. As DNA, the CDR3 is TGTGCCAGCAGTTTAGGGGACAGGTTAGGCTACAATGAAGCTTTCTTT.

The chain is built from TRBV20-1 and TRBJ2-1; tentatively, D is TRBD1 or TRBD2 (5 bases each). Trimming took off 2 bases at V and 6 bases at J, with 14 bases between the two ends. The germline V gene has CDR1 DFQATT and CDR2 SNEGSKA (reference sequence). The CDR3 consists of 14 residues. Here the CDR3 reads CSARRGSVSNEQFF. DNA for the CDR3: TGCAGTGCTAGACGGGGCAGCGTAAGCAATGAGCAGTTCTTC.

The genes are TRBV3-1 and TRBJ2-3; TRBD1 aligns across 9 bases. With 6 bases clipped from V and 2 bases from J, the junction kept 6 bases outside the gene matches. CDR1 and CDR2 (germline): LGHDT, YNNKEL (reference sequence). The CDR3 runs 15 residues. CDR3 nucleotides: TGTGCCAGCAGACCGGGACAGGGACTCACAGATACGCAGTATTTT. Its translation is CASRPGQGLTDTQYF.

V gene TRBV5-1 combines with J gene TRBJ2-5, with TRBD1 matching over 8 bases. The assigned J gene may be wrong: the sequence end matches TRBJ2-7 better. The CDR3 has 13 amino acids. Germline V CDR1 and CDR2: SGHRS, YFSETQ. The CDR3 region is CASSMTGDYEQYF. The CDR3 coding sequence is TGCGCCAGCAGCATGACAGGGGACTACGAGCAGTACTTC.

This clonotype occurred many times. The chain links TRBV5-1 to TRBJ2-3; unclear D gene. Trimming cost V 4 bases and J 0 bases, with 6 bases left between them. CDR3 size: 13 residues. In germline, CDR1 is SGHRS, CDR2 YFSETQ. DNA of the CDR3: TGCGCCAGCAGCGTCGGGAGCACAGATACGCAGTATTTT. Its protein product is CASSVGSTDTQYF.

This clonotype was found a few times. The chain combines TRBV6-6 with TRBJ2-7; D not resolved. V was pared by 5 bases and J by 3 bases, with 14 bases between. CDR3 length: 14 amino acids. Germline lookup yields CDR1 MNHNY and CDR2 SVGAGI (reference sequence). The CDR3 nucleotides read TGTGCCAGCAGTCCTGAGTACTCCCACTACGAGCAGTACTTC. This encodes CASSPEYSHYEQYF.

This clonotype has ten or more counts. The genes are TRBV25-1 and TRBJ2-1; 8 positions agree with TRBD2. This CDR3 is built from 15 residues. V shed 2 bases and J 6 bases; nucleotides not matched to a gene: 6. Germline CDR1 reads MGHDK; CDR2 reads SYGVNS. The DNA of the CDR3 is TGTGCCAGCAGTGAAATGGTCGGGAGGGCCAATGAGCAGTTCTTC. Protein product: CASSEMVGRANEQFF.

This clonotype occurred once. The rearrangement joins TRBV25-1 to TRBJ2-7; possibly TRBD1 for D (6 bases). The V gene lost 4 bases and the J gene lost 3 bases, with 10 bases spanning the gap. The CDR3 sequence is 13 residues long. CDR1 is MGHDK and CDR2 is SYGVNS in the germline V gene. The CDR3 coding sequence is TGTGCCAGCAGTGTCCCAGGGGACTACGAGCAGTACTTC. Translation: CASSVPGDYEQYF.

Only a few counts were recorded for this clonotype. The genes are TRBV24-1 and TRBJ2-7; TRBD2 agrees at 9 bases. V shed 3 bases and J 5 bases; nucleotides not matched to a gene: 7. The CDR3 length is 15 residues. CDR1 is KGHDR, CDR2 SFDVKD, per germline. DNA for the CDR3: TGTGCCACCAGTGATCCGGCGGGAGGGCGGAACGAGCAGTACTTC. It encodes CATSDPAGGRNEQYF.

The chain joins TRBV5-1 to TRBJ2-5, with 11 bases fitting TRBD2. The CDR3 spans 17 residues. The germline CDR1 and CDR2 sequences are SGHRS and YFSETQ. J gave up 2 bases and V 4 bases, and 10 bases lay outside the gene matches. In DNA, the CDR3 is TGCGCCAGCAGCCAACTTCCGGGGACTAGCGGACAAGAGACCCAGTACTTC. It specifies CASSQLPGTSGQETQYF.

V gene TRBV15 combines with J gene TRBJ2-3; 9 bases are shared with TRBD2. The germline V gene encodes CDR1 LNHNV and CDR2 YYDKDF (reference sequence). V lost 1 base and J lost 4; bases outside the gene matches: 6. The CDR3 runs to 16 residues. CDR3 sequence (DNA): TGTGCCACCAGCAGAGGAGCGGGGGGCTTATCAGATACGCAGTATTTT. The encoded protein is CATSRGAGGLSDTQYF.

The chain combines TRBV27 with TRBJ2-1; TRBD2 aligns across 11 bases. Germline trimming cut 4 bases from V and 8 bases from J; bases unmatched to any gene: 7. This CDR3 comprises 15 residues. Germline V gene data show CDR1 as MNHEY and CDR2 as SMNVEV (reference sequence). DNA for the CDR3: TGTGCCAGCAGTTCACCGACTAGCGGGATCGATGAGCAGTTCTTC. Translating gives CASSSPTSGIDEQFF.

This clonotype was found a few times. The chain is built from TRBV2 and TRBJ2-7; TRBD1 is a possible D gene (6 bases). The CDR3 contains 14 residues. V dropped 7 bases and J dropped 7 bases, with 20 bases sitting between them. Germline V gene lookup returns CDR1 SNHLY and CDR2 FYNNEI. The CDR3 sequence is CASNTDRFPGEQYF. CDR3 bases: TGTGCCAGCAATACCGACAGGTTTCCCGGTGAGCAGTACTTC.

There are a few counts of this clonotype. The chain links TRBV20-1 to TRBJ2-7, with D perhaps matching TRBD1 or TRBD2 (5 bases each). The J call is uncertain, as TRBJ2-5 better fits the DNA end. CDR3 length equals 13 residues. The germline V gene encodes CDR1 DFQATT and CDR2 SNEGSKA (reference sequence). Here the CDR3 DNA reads TGCAGTGCTATATCGGGACGCCAGGGGACCCAGTACTTC. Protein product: CSAISGRQGTQYF.

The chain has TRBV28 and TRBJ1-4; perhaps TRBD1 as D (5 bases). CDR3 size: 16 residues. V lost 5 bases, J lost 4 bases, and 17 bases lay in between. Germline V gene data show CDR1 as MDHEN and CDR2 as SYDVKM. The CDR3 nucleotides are TGTGCCAGCAGTCCTCGGGAATACAGGCTTAATGAAAAACTGTTTTTT. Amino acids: CASSPREYRLNEKLFF.

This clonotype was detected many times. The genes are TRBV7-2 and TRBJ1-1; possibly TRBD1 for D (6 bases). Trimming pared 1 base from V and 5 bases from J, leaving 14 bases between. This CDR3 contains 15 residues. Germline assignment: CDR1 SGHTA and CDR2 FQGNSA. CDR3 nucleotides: TGTGCCAGCAGCTTAGGGGCTGTAGGGGGTACTGAAGCTTTCTTT. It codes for CASSLGAVGGTEAFF.

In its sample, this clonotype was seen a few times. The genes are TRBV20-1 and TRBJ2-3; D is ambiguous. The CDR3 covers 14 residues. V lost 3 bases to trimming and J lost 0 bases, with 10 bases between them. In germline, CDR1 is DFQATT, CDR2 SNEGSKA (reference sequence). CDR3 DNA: TGCAGTGCTAGGCAGCCAACTAGCACAGATACGCAGTATTTT. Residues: CSARQPTSTDTQYF.

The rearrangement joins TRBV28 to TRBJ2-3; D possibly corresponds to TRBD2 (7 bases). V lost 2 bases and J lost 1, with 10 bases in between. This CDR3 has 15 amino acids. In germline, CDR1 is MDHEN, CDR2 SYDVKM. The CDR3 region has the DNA TGTGCCAGCAGTTTACGAGGGGGGGGCACAGATACGCAGTATTTT. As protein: CASSLRGGGTDTQYF.

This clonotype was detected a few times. The CDR3 here is CASSRSEVAAPQETQYF. The CDR3, as DNA: TGTGCCAGCAGCCGTTCCGAAGTAGCGGCCCCACAAGAGACCCAGTACTTC. The chain is built from TRBV11-2 and TRBJ2-5; a possible D gene is TRBD2 (6 bases). Germline CDR1 is SGHAT and CDR2 is FQNNGV. This CDR3 is built from 17 residues. V dropped 5 bases and J dropped 2 bases, with 21 bases sitting between them.

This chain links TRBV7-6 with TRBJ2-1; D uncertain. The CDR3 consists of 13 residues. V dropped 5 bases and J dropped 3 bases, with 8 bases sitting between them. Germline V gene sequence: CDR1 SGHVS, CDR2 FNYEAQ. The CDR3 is CASSDKDYNEQFF. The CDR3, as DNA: TGTGCCAGCAGCGATAAAGACTACAATGAGCAGTTCTTC.

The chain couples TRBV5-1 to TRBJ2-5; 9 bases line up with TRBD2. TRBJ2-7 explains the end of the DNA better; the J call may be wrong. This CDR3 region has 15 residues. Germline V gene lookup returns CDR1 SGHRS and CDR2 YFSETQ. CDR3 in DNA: TGCGCCAGCAGCTTGGGGGCCGTAGCGGGAGACGAGCAGTACTTC. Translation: CASSLGAVAGDEQYF.

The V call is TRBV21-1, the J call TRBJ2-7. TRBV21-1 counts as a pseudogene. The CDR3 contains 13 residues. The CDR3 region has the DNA TGTGCCAGCAGCAAGGCTACCGCCTACGAGCAGTACTTC. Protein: CASSKATAYEQYF.

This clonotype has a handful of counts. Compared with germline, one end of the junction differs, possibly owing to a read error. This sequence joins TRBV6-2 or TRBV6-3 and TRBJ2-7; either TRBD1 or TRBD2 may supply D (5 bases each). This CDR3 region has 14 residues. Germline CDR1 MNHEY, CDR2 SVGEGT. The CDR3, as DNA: TGTGCCAGCAGCCAGGGACGATTCTCCTACGAGCAGTGCTTC. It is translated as CASSQGRFSYEQCF.

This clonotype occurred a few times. The CDR3 reads CASSFSPQDREPEAFF. CDR3 nucleotide sequence: TGTGCCAGCAGTTTTTCCCCCCAGGACAGGGAGCCTGAAGCTTTCTTT. The chain combines TRBV12-3 or TRBV12-4 with TRBJ1-1; 8 bases fit TRBD1. After removal of 3 bases from V and 6 bases from J, the junction contained 12 bases not matched to a gene. The CDR3 spans 16 residues.

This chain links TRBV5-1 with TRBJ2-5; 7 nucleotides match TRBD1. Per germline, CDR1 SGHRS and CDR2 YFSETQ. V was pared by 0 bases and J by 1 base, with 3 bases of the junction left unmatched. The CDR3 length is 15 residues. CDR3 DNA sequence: TGCGCCAGCAGCTTGGGCCCAGGGGGCCAAGAGACCCAGTACTTC. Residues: CASSLGPGGQETQYF.

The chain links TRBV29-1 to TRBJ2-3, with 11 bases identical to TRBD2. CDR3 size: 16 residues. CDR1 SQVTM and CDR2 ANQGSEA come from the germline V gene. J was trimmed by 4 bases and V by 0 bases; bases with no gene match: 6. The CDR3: CSVEEASGRNPDTQYF. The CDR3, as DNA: TGCAGCGTTGAAGAGGCTAGCGGGAGGAACCCAGATACGCAGTATTTT.

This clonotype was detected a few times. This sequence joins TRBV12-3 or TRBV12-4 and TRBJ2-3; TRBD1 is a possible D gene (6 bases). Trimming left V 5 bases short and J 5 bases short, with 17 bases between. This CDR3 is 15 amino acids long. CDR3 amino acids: CASSTTGTPLDTQYF. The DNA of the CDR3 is TGTGCCAGCAGTACTACAGGGACCCCCTTAGATACGCAGTATTTT.

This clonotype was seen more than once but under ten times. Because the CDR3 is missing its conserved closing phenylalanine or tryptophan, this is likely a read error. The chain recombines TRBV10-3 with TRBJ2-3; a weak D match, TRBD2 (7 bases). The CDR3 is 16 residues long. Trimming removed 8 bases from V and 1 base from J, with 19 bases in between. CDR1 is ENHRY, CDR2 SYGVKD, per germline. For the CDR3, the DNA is TGTGCCATCCGGGGGGCTAGCGCTCTCCGCACAGATACGCAGTATCTT. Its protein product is CAIRGASALRTDTQYL.